This T cell receptor beta chain was sequenced in a study of cytomegalovirus exposure and HLA in healthy donors (dated by TCRdb to 2016 to 2017). Background for the entire study: In an earlier analysis of fewer than 750 of the donors, 276 Gb of sequence data and some 100 million unique TCR beta sequences from 150 million to 200 million T cells were reported. An early release that covered fewer than 750 HLA-typed donors contained approximately 300 gigabases of sequencing data and about 84 million unique TCR sequences. The genetic ancestry cluster associated with self-reported Caucasian donors included about four fifths of the 398 genotyped donors. The study aimed to test whether cataloging public T cell receptors could reveal signatures of past pathogen exposure. The study profiled the T cell repertoires of hundreds of subjects by immunosequencing and related them to cytomegalovirus serostatus. Besides the first cohort of some 670 subjects, a separate validation cohort made up of about 120 different subjects was used. The study combined high-throughput TCR immunosequencing, statistical association of individual TCRs with disease status, and machine learning to predict cytomegalovirus infection status. A later analysis re-examined previously published TCR beta repertoires from more than 650 donors and added high-resolution HLA genotyping to investigate patterns of TCR occurrence. Rather than using new phenotypic data, the later analysis identified candidate immune exposures from TCR beta sequences and from how often those sequences occurred across donors. An earlier analysis of roughly 580 of the donors used high-throughput TCR beta sequencing to judge whether each TCR beta V gene segment behaved as functional or pseudogenic. Donor age, sex, ethnicity and CMV serostatus were collected together with the repertoire data. A later genetic analysis took genome-wide SNP genotypes for about 65% of the roughly 670 donors and used that subset as a discovery cohort. Every discovery cohort repertoire had been produced on one sequencing platform. Class I and class II HLA loci were covered by the typing at four-digit resolution. The number of typed donors differed by locus: roughly 620-630 for A, B, C, DRB1 and DQB1; 522 for DQA1; over 600 for DPA1; and 450 to 480 for DPB1. Four to six DR-DQ haplotypes were handled as single units for association and clustering, since linkage in the cohort was strong. On average, around 240,000 unique TCR beta nucleotide sequences were sequenced per donor among about 400 genotyped donors of the cohort, with roughly 18% of those sequences being non-productive.

A note on this clone: What this receptor recognizes is not known. Qualities for individual bases were not recorded, and no much larger clone is one base off.

The cohort comprised approximately 700 healthy bone marrow donors. Cohort members were all nominally healthy when sampled, although unrecorded immune exposures were likely present. The donor tested CMV seronegative and was one of the 352 seronegative cohort members. Every donor gave a peripheral blood sample, and the peripheral blood mononuclear cells from that sample were used for TCR beta sequencing. The Qiagen DNeasy Blood Extraction Kit was used to extract genomic DNA from the blood cell samples. Summary of the overall study and its limitations: Some IMGT-functional V segments, including TRBV6-2 and TRBV6-3, could not be distinguished by the 87-base-pair reads and were therefore excluded. When HLA alleles, especially DR and DQ, strongly co-occurred, TCR associations were difficult to assign to individual alleles. Most TCR sequences were observed very rarely across donors, whereas some public TCRs were present in many individuals. This cohort had only TCR beta chains sequenced, and the lack of alpha or paired-chain data limited which features could be detected. In both the original and validation cohorts, the classifier was reported to diagnose cytomegalovirus status with high specificity and sensitivity. A cluster of highly shared sequence variants was judged likely to represent a technical artifact of the sequencing pipeline. The study gave a list of about 160 TCR beta chains associated with cytomegalovirus. In a later genetic analysis, a missense DCLRE1C variant was associated with V-gene and J-gene trimming of TCR beta chains, and the association was replicated in an independent cohort. According to a later analysis, parvovirus B19, influenza, CMV and Epstein-Barr virus appeared linked to several top co-occurrence clusters. Over 15 rarely observed V segments, including chromosome 9 orphons, were excluded from the earlier analysis of about 500 of the donors because counts were too low. According to a later analysis, TCR association rates differed among HLA loci, with DRB1 alleles showing the most associated TCRs and HLA-C alleles showing the fewest. According to a later genetic analysis, donors in an Asian-associated ancestry cluster had fewer N-insertions in productive TCRs than the approximately 700-donor mean. The authors suggested that the approach could potentially be generalized to other disease states and immunological phenotypes. Linkage disequilibrium might explain the correlated functional status among segregating V segments, but an unknown experimental factor could not be excluded. A later analysis found that most CMV-associated TCR beta chains appeared HLA-restricted, with HLA associations seemingly driven largely by CMV exposure. A further reported finding was that TCR beta sequences accurately predicted the HLA-A and HLA-B alleles for most subjects in the first cohort. At a false discovery rate of 0.05, a later analysis linked about 17,000 TCR beta sequences to specific HLA alleles. Because some donors lacked HLA typing at each locus, the association tests relied only on the typed subset. A later analysis found that HLA-associated TCR beta chains were more clonally expanded and had lower generation probabilities than equally common non-associated chains. A few of the identified cytomegalovirus-associated TCR beta chains were confirmed in vitro to be specific for cytomegalovirus antigens. Presence/absence analyses assumed roughly uniform sequencing depth across donors, an assumption that may not hold. CMV serostatus was the only immune exposure information available for the cohort. In an earlier analysis of some 640 of the donors, most TCR beta V segments were observed in productive rearrangements about 90% or about 30% of the time, broadly matching IMGT annotations.

From the germline V gene, CDR1 is SGHAT and CDR2 is FQNNGV. The CDR3 runs 18 residues from the cysteine to the phenylalanine. Here the CDR3 DNA is all that survives: 54 bases in frame from base 1. V was cut back by 5 bases and J by 5 bases, leaving a gap of 24 bases between them. To prepare the library, the immunoSEQ multiplex PCR assay was applied. For the multiplex PCR, a mixture combining 60 forward primers for TCR Vbeta segments and 13 reverse primers for TCR Jbeta segments was used. Amplification of the CDR3 region of rearranged TCR beta genes was performed with a multiplex PCR assay on genomic DNA. The Illumina HiSeq System was used to sequence the amplified TCR beta libraries as 87-base-pair reads. The original pipeline was this. A later analysis tallied around 87 million unique TCR beta chains across the 700 or so repertoires, and about 10 million of those chains were shared by two or more donors. A nearest-neighbor algorithm error-corrected the raw reads and collapsed the reads into unique sequences, merging closely related sequences to remove PCR and sequencing errors. Alignment of CDR3 sequences to IMGT reference sequences was used to assign V, D and J gene segments. For a sequence to be retained, a match of at least six nucleotides to both a V gene segment and a J gene segment was required. Rearrangements were classified as productive when the CDR3 lacked stop codons and remained in frame with V and J, and all other rearrangements were classified as non-productive. Following IMGT convention, CDR3 was defined as the stretch from the second conserved V-encoded cysteine up to the conserved J-encoded phenylalanine. The earlier analysis of 500 to 750 of the donors excluded any sequence lacking an unambiguous match to a single V gene segment. In an earlier analysis of 500 to 750 of the donors, V segments were called functional above 56.7% productive rearrangements and were called segregating when the between-donor standard deviation exceeded 5%. A statistical classification framework was built for diagnosing cytomegalovirus status from the catalog of TCR beta chain sequences. In a later analysis, TCR nucleotide sequences were compared against IMGT/GENE-DB human TR gene sequences so that V and J genes could be assigned. A later analysis assigned CDR3 sequences and most-parsimonious VDJ recombination scenarios with the TCRdist pipeline. In a later analysis, every TCR beta chain was defined by the combination of its CDR3 amino acid sequence and its V-gene family, and reads without a unique V-gene family were dropped. As a way to deal with suspected cross-contamination and a sequencing artifact, a later analysis dropped 450 to 600 nucleotide sequences that were highly shared and had low generation probability. For each public chain, a later analysis derived a clonal expansion index from normalized ranks of inferred template counts within each repertoire. In a later analysis, generation probabilities were computed with a VDJ recombination model fitted to out-of-frame rearrangements, and the resulting probabilities were checked against IGoR. A later analysis scored TCR-TCR, TCR-HLA and TCR-CMV co-occurrence with hypergeometric tests, applying a repertoire-size bias correction to TCR pairs. To estimate false discovery rates, a later analysis permuted the HLA or CMV assignments 20 times. In a later analysis, co-occurring TCRs were grouped using DBSCAN, and TCRdist sequence similarity was added for clustering within HLA-allele-positive subsets. Co-occurrence clustering excluded repertoires with fewer than 30,000 or more than 120,000 public chains, plus five with anomalous nucleotide sharing. TCRdb mirrors the immuneACCESS table, restricted to in-frame sequences. Some clones are absent from its copies; in checked studies, under half trace to an unresolved V gene, and the reason for the others is unknown. V, J and clone size are taken as reported in that table, and D and trimming were inferred from the DNA itself. This sample lists 90,000 to 120,000 clones; about 80% were detected once. The leading ten clones occupy 1.5% to 2% of the sample.

Sample: PBMCs. The chain is made from TRBV11-2 and TRBJ2-2; tentative D gene TRBD1, with 6 bases matching. The TCR originated in a woman aged 40 to 55 in good health and CMV-seronegative. The DNA reads as follows: TGTGCCAGCAGCCGTAGACCAGGGGAAGGAATGAGGACCGGGGAGCTGTTTTTT. Its translation is CASSRRPGEGMRTGELFF.